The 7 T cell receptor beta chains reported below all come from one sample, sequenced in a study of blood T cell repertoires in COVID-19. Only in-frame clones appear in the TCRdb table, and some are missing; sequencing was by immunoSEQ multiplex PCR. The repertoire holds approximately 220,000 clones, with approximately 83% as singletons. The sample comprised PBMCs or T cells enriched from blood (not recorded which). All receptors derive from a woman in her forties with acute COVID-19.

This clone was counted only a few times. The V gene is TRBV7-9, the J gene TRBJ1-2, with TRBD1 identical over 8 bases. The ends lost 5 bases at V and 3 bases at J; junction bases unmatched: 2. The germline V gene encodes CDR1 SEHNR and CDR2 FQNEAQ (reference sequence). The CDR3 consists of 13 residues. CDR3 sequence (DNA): TGTGCCAGCAGCGAGGACAGGGACTATGGCTACACCTTC. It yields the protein CASSEDRDYGYTF.

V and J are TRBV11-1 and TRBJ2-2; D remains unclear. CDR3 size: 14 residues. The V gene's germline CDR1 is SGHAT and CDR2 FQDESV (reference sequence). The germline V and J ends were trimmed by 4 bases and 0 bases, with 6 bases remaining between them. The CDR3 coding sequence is TGTGCCAGCAGCTCCACGGCGAACACCGGGGAGCTGTTTTTT. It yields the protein CASSSTANTGELFF.

CDR3 nucleotides: TGTGCCAGCAGCTTAGTTGGTCGCGGGATCACAGATACGCAGTATTTT. Amino acid sequence: CASSLVGRGITDTQYF. The chain combines TRBV7-9 with TRBJ2-3; possible D gene TRBD2, 6 bases. Germline CDR1 SEHNR, CDR2 FQNEAQ (reference sequence). This CDR3 spans 16 amino acids. The V end lost 1 base, the J end lost 2 bases, and 13 bases lay between the germline ends.

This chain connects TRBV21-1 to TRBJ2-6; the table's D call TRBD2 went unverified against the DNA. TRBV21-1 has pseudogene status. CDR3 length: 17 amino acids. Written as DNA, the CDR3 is TGTGCCAGCAGCAAAAGCGGGGGAGGCTCTGGGGCCAACGTCCTGACTTTC. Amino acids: CASSKSGGGSGANVLTF.

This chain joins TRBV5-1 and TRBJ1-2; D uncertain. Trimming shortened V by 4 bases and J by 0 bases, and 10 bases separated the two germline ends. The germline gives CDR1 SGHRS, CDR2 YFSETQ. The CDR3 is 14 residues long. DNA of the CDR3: TGCGCCAGCAGCCGGAACGGAGCTAACTATGGCTACACCTTC. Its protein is CASSRNGANYGYTF.

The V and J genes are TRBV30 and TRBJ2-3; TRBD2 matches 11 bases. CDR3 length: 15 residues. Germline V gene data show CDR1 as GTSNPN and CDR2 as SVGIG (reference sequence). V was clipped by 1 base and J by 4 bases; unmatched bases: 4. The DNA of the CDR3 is TGTGCCTGGAGTGAACTAGCGGGAGTCCCAGATACGCAGTATTTT. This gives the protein CAWSELAGVPDTQYF.

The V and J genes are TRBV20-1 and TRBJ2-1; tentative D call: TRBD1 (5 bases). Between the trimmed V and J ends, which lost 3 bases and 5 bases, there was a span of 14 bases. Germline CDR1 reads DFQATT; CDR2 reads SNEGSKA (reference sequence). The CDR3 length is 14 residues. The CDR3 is CSASGAASNNEQFF. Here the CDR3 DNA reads TGCAGTGCTAGTGGGGCAGCCTCGAACAATGAGCAGTTCTTC.